Included here is one T cell receptor beta chain sequence, with context. This sample stems from a study of blood T cell repertoires in COVID-19. The wider study: The origin of the acute and convalescent COVID-19 samples was the United States, Italy and Spain.

Generated by immunoSEQ multiplex PCR, the TCRdb table keeps only in-frame clones and is missing some. The sample holds some 150,000 clones, more than 75% seen once. V dropped 4 bases and J dropped 4 bases, with 17 bases sitting between them. This CDR3 contains 16 residues. Germline V gene sequence: CDR1 SGDLS, CDR2 YYNGEE. This receptor was identified in a man aged 50-59 years who had recovered from COVID-19. The sequenced material came from peripheral blood. The chain couples TRBV9 to TRBJ2-2; D might be TRBD2 (6 bases). Here the CDR3 reads CASSPRPRGSTGELFF. In DNA form, the CDR3 reads TGTGCCAGCAGCCCTCGTCCCCGGGGGTCCACCGGGGAGCTGTTTTTT. Full variable domain (missing parts from reference TRBV9 and TRBJ2-2): DSGVTQTPKHLITATGQRVTLRCSPRSGDLSVYWYQQSLDQGLQFLIQYYNGEERAKGNILERFSAQQFPDLHSELNLSSLELGDSALYFCASSPRPRGSTGELFFGEGSRLTVL.